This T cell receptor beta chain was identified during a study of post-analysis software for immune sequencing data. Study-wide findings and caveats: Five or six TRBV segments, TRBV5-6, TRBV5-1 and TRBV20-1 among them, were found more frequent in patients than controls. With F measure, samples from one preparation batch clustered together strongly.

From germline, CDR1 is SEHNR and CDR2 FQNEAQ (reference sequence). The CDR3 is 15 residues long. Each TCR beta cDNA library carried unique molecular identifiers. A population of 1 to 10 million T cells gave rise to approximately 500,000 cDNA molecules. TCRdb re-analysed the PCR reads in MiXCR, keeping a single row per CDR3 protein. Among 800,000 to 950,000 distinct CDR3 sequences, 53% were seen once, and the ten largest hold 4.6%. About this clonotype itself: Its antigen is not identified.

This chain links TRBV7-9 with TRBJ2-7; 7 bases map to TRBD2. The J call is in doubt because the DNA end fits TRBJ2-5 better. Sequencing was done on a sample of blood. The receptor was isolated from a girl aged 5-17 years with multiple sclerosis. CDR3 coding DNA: TGTGCCAGCAGCCCCTTCGGCGGCGGGAGAGGGACCCAGTACTTC. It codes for CASSPFGGGRGTQYF.